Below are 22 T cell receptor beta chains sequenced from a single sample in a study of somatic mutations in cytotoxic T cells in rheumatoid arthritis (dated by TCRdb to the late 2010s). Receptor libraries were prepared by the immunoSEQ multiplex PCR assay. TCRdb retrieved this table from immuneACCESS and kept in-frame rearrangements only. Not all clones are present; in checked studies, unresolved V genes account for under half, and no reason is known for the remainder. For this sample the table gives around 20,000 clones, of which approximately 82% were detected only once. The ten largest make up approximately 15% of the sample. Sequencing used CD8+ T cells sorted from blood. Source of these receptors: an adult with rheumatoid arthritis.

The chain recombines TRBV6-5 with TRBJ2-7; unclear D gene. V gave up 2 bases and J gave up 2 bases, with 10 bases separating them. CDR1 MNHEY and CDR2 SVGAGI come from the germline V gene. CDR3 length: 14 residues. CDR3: CASSYGGPTYEQYF. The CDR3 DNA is TGTGCCAGCAGTTACGGCGGCCCAACCTACGAGCAGTACTTC.

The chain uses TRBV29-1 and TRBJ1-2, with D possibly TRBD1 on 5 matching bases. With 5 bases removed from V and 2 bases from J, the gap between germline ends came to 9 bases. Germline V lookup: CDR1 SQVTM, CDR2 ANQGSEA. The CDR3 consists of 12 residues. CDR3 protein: CSVPGPNYGYTF. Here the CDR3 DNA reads TGCAGCGTTCCGGGGCCAAACTATGGCTACACCTTC.

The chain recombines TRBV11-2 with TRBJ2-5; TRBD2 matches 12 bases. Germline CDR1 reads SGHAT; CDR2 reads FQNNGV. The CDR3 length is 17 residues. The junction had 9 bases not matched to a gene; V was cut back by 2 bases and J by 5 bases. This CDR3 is CASSLLGLAGGLETQYF. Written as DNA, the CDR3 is TGTGCCAGCAGCTTATTGGGCCTAGCGGGGGGGCTCGAGACCCAGTACTTC.

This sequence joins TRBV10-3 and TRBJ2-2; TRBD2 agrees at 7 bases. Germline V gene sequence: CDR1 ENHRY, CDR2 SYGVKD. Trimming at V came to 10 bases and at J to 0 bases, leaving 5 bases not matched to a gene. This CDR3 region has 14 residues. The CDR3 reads CATGTTANTGELFF. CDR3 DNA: TGTGCCACTGGGACTACAGCGAACACCGGGGAGCTGTTTTTT.

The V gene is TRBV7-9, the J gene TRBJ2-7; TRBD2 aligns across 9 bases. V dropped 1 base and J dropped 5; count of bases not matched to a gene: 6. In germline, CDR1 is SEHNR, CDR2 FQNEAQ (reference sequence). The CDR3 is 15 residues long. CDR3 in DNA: TGTGCCAGCAGCTTAGAAGGGACTAGCAACCACGAGCAGTACTTC. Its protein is CASSLEGTSNHEQYF. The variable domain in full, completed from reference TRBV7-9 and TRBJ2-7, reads DTGVSQNPRHKITKRGQNVTFRCDPISEHNRLYWYRQTLGQGPEFLTYFQNEAQLEKSRLLSDRFSAERPKGSFSTLEIQRTEQGDSAMYLCASSLEGTSNHEQYFGPGTRLTVT.

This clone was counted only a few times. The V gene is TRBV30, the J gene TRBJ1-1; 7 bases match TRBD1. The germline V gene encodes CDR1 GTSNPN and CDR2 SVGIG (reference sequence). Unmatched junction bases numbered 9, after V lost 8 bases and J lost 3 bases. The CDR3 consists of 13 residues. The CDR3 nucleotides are TGTGCCCTGCCAGGGGGGAAGGACACTGAAGCTTTCTTT. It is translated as CALPGGKDTEAFF.

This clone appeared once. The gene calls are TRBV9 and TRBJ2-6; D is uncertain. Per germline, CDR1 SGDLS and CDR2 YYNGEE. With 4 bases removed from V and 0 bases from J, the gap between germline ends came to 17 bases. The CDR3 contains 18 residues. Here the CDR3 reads CASSPKGITYSGANVLTF. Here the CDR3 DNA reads TGTGCCAGCAGCCCCAAGGGAATCACTTACTCTGGGGCCAACGTCCTGACTTTC. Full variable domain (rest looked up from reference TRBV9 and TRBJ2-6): DSGVTQTPKHLITATGQRVTLRCSPRSGDLSVYWYQQSLDQGLQFLIQYYNGEERAKGNILERFSAQQFPDLHSELNLSSLELGDSALYFCASSPKGITYSGANVLTFGAGSRLTVL.

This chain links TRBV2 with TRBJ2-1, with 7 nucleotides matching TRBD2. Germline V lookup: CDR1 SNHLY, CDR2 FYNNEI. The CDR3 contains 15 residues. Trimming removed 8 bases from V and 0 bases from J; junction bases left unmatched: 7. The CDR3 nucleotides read TGTGCCAGCCACCGCGGGGGAAGCTCCTACAATGAGCAGTTCTTC. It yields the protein CASHRGGSSYNEQFF.

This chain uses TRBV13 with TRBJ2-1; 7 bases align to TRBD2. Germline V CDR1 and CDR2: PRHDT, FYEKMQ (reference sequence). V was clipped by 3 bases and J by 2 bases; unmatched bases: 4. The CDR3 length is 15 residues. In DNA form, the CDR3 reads TGTGCCAGCAGCTTGGGGGAGGGACCCTACAATGAGCAGTTCTTC. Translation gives CASSLGEGPYNEQFF.

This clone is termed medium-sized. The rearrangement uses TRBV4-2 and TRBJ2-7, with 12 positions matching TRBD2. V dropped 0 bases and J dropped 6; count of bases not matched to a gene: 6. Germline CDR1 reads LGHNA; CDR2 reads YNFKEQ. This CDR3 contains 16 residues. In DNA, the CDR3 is TGTGCCAGCAGCCAAGATCGCCTAGCGGGAGGGTTCGAGCAGTACTTC. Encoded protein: CASSQDRLAGGFEQYF.

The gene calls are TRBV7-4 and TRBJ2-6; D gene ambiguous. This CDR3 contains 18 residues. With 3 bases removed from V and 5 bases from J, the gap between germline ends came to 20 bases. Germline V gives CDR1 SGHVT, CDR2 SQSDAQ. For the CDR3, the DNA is TGTGCCAGCAGCTTTGAGTCCAGCTCACAAAGTCGGGCCAACGTCCTGACTTTC. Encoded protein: CASSFESSSQSRANVLTF.

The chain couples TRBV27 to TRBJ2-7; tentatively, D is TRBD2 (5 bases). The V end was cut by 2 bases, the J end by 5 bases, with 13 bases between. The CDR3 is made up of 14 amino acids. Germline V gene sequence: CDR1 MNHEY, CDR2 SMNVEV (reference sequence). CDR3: CASSLMGELDEQYF. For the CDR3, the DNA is TGTGCCAGCAGTTTAATGGGAGAGTTGGACGAGCAGTACTTC.

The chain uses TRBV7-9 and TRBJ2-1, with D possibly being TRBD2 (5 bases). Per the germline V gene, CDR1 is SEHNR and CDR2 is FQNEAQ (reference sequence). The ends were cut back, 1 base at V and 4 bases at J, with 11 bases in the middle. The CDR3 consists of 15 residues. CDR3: CASSLGERQYNEQFF. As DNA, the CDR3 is TGTGCCAGCAGCTTAGGGGAGAGGCAGTACAATGAGCAGTTCTTC.

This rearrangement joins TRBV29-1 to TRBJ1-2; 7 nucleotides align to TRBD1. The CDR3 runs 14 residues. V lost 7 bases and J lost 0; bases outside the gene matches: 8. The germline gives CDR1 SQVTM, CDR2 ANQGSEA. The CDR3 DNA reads TGCAGCGCGCCACAGGGGTCAGCTAACTATGGCTACACCTTC. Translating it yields CSAPQGSANYGYTF.

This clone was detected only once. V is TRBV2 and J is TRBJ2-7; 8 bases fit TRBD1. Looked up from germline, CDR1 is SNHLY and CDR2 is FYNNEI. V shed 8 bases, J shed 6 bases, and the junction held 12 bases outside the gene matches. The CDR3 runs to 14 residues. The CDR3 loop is CASFADRGCCEQYV. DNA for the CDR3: TGTGCCAGCTTTGCCGACAGGGGTTGTTGCGAGCAGTACGTC.

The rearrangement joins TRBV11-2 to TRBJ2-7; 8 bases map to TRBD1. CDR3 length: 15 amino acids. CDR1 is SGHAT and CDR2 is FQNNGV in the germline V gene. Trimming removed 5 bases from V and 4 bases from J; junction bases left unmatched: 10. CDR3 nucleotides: TGTGCCAGCAGCAAAGGCCCGGACAGGGCGTACGAGCAGTACGTC. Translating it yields CASSKGPDRAYEQYV.

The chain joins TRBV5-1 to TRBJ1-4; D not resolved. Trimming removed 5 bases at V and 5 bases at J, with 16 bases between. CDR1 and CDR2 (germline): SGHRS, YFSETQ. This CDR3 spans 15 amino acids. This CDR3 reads CASRLSSIQNEKLFF. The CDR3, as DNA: TGCGCCAGCAGATTGTCGTCAATTCAAAATGAAAAACTGTTTTTT.

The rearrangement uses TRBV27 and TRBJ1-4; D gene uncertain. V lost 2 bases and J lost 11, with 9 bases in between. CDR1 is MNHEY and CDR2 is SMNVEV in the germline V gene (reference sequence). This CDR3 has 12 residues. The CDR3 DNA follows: TGTGCCAGCAGTTTAGTGGGTGGCAAACTGTTTTTT. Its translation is CASSLVGGKLFF.

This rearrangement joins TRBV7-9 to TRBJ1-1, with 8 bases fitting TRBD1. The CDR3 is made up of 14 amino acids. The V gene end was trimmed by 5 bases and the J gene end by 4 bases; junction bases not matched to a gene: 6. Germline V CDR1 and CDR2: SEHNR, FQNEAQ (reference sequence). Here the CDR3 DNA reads TGTGCCAGCAGCCTCGACAGGGGTGGCACTGAAGCTTTCTTT. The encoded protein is CASSLDRGGTEAFF.

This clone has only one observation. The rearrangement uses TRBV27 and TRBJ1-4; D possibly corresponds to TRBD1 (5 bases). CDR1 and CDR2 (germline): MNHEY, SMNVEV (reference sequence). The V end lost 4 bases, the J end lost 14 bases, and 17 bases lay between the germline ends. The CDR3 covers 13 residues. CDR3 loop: CASSSPPLTELFF. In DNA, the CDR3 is TGTGCCAGCAGTTCCCCTCCCCTGACAGAGCTGTTTTTT.

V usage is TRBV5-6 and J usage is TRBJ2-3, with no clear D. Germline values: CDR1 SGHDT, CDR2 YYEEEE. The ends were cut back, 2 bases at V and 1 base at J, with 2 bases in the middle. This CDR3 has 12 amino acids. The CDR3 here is CASSFGTDTQYF. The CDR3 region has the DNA TGTGCCAGCAGCTTTGGCACAGATACGCAGTATTTT.

The CDR3 nucleotides are TGCGCCAGCAGCCAACAGACAGGGAGGGAGCTGTTTTTT. This translates into CASSQQTGRELFF. The chain is built from TRBV4-1 and TRBJ2-2; 7 bases line up with TRBD1. V lost 2 bases to trimming and J lost 9 bases; unmatched junction nucleotides: 3. The germline V gene encodes CDR1 MGHRA and CDR2 YSYEKL. The CDR3 sequence is 13 residues long.